This T cell receptor (beta chain) is drawn from a study of Ad26.COV2.S vaccination and SARS-CoV-2 variants. Points from the study as a whole: Post-vaccination spike-specific CD8+ and CD4+ T cell responses reportedly had substantial breadth. Estimates derived from TCR breadth and depth analyses may have underestimated total T cell responses. Vaccine recipients posted higher spike-specific TCR breadth than their placebo counterparts. Comparable non-spike TCR breadth was observed in vaccine and placebo recipients.

CDR1 is SNHLY, CDR2 FYNNEI, per germline. The CDR3 has 14 amino acids. V dropped 3 bases and J dropped 2 bases, with 9 bases sitting between them. A word on this clone: Its target is unknown.

The table came from immunoSEQ multiplex PCR; TCRdb's copy has only in-frame clones and leaves some out. The table shows roughly 150,000 clones, with roughly 88% occurring only once. The V gene is TRBV2, the J gene TRBJ2-3, with no clear D. This specimen was peripheral blood, taken after recovery from COVID-19. This TCR was recovered from a human donor who had recovered from COVID-19. The CDR3 region has the DNA TGTGCCAGCAGTGAGCTCCCGGCCACAGATACGCAGTATTTT. This gives the protein CASSELPATDTQYF.